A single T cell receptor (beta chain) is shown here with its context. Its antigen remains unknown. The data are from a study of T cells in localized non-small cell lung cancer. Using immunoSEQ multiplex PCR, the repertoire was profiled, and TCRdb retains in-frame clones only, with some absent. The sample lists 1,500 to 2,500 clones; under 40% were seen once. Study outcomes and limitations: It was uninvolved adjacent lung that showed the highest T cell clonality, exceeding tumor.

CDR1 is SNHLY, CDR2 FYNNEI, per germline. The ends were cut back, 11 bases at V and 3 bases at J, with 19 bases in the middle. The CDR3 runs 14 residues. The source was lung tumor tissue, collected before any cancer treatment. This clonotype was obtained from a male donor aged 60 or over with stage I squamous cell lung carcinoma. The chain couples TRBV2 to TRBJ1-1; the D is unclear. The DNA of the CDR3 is TGTGCCCGAAGGGAATGGGGTCCGGACACTGAAGCTTTCTTT. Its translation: CARREWGPDTEAFF.